Below are 28 T cell receptor beta chains sequenced from a single sample in a study of regulatory T cells in long-lasting Graves disease. Regarding time point: newly diagnosed GD, antithyroid drugs for less than 3 months. There was RNA extracted from PBMCs, and the TCR library was made from it. Investigators prepared the TCR beta libraries by applying iRepertoire HTBI primers and Arm-PCR of CDR3 regions. TCRdb itself ran the multiplex PCR reads through MiXCR, one entry per CDR3 protein. The sample lists under 500,000 distinct CDR3 sequences; 15% to 20% were seen once. The same sample was also used in a study of T cells in Graves' hyperthyroidism and ophthalmopathy.

The sequencing here drew on peripheral blood mononuclear cells (PBMCs), taken at new diagnosis, from a patient treated with antithyroid drugs. All receptors derive from a woman aged 30 to 39 with Graves disease.

The chain has TRBV5-1 and TRBJ1-5, with no clear D. Germline V CDR1 and CDR2: SGHRS, YFSETQ. Trimming took off 4 bases at V and 0 bases at J, with 11 bases between the two ends. CDR3 length: 15 residues. For the CDR3, the DNA is TGCGCCAGCAGCCTACAGAGGTATAGCAATCAGCCCCAGCATTTT. It yields the protein CASSLQRYSNQPQHF.

This clonotype was counted only a few times. The chain recombines TRBV24-1 with TRBJ2-4; TRBD2 matches 13 bases. Trimming at V came to 4 bases and at J to 9 bases, leaving 14 bases not matched to a gene. There are 18 residues in the CDR3. Germline assignment: CDR1 KGHDR and CDR2 SFDVKD. CDR3 in DNA: TGTGCCACCAGTGAGAGCCCCGGGACTAGCGGGATCGATGGCATTCAGTACTTC. Translation: CATSESPGTSGIDGIQYF.

For this clonotype: A much larger clone differs from this one at a single base, so this may be a read error. The genes are TRBV20-1 and TRBJ2-7; 11 bases align to TRBD2. In germline, CDR1 is DFQATT, CDR2 SNEGSKA (reference sequence). The CDR3 spans 14 residues. CDR3 nucleotides: TGCGGTGCTACTTCTGGGACTAGCGGCTACGAGCAGTACTTC. It codes for CGATSGTSGYEQYF.

With respect to this clonotype: The junction departs from germline at one end; a sequencing error may be responsible. The rearrangement uses TRBV18 and TRBJ2-4; no clear D gene. The CDR3 has 14 residues. Germline V gives CDR1 KGHSH, CDR2 LQKENI. CDR3 in DNA: TGTGCCAGCTCACCCGGATATTTGACCGGATTTTTGAACTTC. This sequence encodes CASSPGYLTGFLNF.

Notes on this clonotype: This sequence may be a read error, since a much larger clone differs from it by one base. The genes are TRBV19 and TRBJ1-1, with D maybe TRBD1 (5 bases). Germline CDR1 and CDR2: LNHDA and SQIVND (reference sequence). This CDR3 has 13 residues. The DNA of the CDR3 is TGTGCCAGTAGCCGCCGGGACTGGAATGAAGTTTTCTTT. It codes for CASSRRDWNEVFF. Variable domain in full (rest from reference TRBV19 and TRBJ1-1): DGGITQSPKYLFRKEGQNVTLSCEQNLNHDAMYWYRQDPGQGLRLIYYSQIVNDFQKGDIAEGYSVSREKKESFPLTVTSAQKNPTAFYLCASSRRDWNEVFFGQGTRLTVV.

This clonotype was seen many times. CDR3 nucleotide sequence: TGTGCCAGCAGTTTCCCCGTTATACGAGGGCGCCCCTCCTACGAGCAGTACTTC. It translates to CASSFPVIRGRPSYEQYF. The J gene is TRBJ2-7, the V gene TRBV28; weak D call: TRBD2 (5 bases). Germline V gene sequence: CDR1 MDHEN, CDR2 SYDVKM. The CDR3 runs to 18 residues. V lost 3 bases, J lost 0 bases, and 21 bases lay in between. Drawing the rest from reference TRBV28 and TRBJ2-7, the complete variable domain is DVKVTQSSRYLVKRTGEKVFLECVQDMDHENMFWYRQDPGLGLRLIYFSYDVKMKEKGDIPEGYSVSREKKERFSLILESASTNQTSMYLCASSFPVIRGRPSYEQYFGPGTRLTVT.

This clonotype was seen many times. This rearrangement joins TRBV20-1 to TRBJ2-1; 7 bases match TRBD2. Germline loops: CDR1 DFQATT, CDR2 SNEGSKA (reference sequence). The CDR3 consists of 14 residues. After removal of 7 bases from V and 8 bases from J, the junction contained 14 bases not matched to a gene. The CDR3 loop is CSEASGRELYEQFF. DNA of the CDR3: TGCAGTGAAGCATCCGGGCGGGAGCTCTATGAGCAGTTCTTC.

This sequence joins TRBV18 and TRBJ2-5, with 8 bases identical to TRBD2. With 3 bases clipped from V and 3 bases from J, the junction kept 9 bases outside the gene matches. Germline V gives CDR1 KGHSH, CDR2 LQKENI. The CDR3 length is 16 residues. The CDR3 is CASSPFGLAGEETQYF. As DNA, the CDR3 is TGTGCCAGCTCACCTTTCGGGCTAGCGGGCGAAGAGACCCAGTACTTC.

Many counts were recorded for this clonotype. The gene calls are TRBV6-1 and TRBJ2-7, with D tentatively TRBD2 (6 bases). Germline V lookup: CDR1 MNHNS, CDR2 SASEGT. This CDR3 comprises 13 residues. Trimming shortened V by 8 bases and J by 7 bases, and 18 bases separated the two germline ends. The CDR3 region has the DNA TGTGCCAGCGTATCTCAGGGTGCGGGGGAGCAGTACTTC. It encodes CASVSQGAGEQYF.

This sequence joins TRBV19 and TRBJ1-5; D is perhaps TRBD1 (5 bases). Germline CDR1 and CDR2: LNHDA and SQIVND (reference sequence). V lost 1 base and J 2 bases, leaving 12 bases between the germline ends. The CDR3 is 16 amino acids. The CDR3 is CASSIGRGGGNQPQHF. The CDR3 region has the DNA TGTGCCAGTAGTATAGGTCGGGGAGGGGGCAATCAGCCCCAGCATTTT.

The V call is TRBV20-1, the J call TRBJ2-7; D ambiguous. Trimming left V 0 bases short and J 12 bases short, with 15 bases between. The length of the CDR3 is 12 residues. The germline gives CDR1 DFQATT, CDR2 SNEGSKA (reference sequence). The CDR3 loop reads CSAREGPTTTYF. The CDR3 DNA follows: TGCAGTGCTAGAGAAGGACCAACAACAACGTACTTC.

In this sample, this clonotype turned up many times. The chain uses TRBV6-1 and TRBJ1-5; D is uncertain. The V end was cut by 2 bases, the J end by 7 bases, with 6 bases between. There are 12 residues in the CDR3. Germline V lookup: CDR1 MNHNS, CDR2 SASEGT. This chain's CDR3 is CASSELSQPQHF. In DNA form, the CDR3 reads TGTGCCAGCAGTGAACTTTCCCAGCCCCAGCATTTT.

This clonotype was counted at least ten times. J is TRBJ2-1 and V is TRBV6-1; 7 bases align to TRBD2. Germline V gives CDR1 MNHNS, CDR2 SASEGT. The V and J ends lost 4 bases and 1 base, in that order; junction bases with no gene match: 1. This CDR3 has 14 residues. The CDR3 loop reads CASSAGGSYNEQFF. DNA for the CDR3: TGTGCCAGCAGTGCGGGAGGTTCCTACAATGAGCAGTTCTTC.

This clonotype was recorded at least ten times. V usage is TRBV5-1 and J usage is TRBJ2-3; 8 bases agree with TRBD1. V shed 6 bases and J 2 bases; nucleotides not matched to a gene: 5. The CDR3 runs to 14 residues. From germline, CDR1 is SGHRS and CDR2 YFSETQ. The CDR3 DNA reads TGCGCCAGCATGCAACAGGGGGACACAGATACGCAGTATTTT. This sequence encodes CASMQQGDTDTQYF.

This clonotype was counted a few times. The V call is TRBV7-2, the J call TRBJ2-4; the D gene is possibly TRBD2 (6 bases). CDR1 and CDR2 (germline): SGHTA, FQGNSA. The ends were cut back, 1 base at V and 1 base at J, with 11 bases in the middle. This CDR3 has 16 amino acids. The CDR3 DNA follows: TGTGCCAGCAGCTTAGGTTCCCTAGCGGCCAAAAACATTCAGTACTTC. Translated: CASSLGSLAAKNIQYF. Full variable domain (outside the CDR3, taken from reference TRBV7-2 and TRBJ2-4): GAGVSQSPSNKVTEKGKDVELRCDPISGHTALYWYRQSLGQGLEFLIYFQGNSAPDKSGLPSDRFSAERTGGSVSTLTIQRTQQEDSAVYLCASSLGSLAAKNIQYFGAGTRLSVL.

A note on this clonotype: It differs at one base from a far larger clone, so likely a read error. This chain links TRBV10-3 with TRBJ2-3; a weak D match, TRBD2 (6 bases). Per the germline V gene, CDR1 is ENHRY and CDR2 is SYGVKD. V lost 5 bases to trimming and J lost 1 base, with 13 bases between them. This CDR3 has 15 residues. This CDR3 reads CAISQGRRRTDTQYF. CDR3 DNA: TGTGCCATCAGTCAAGGGAGGCGGCGCACAGATACGCAGTATTTT.

The chain combines TRBV5-1 with TRBJ2-5; D remains ambiguous. V was pared by 4 bases and J by 2 bases, with 15 bases between. Germline values: CDR1 SGHRS, CDR2 YFSETQ. The CDR3 sequence is 15 residues long. In DNA, the CDR3 is TGCGCCAGCAGCCAAGCCGCCCAGATACAAGAGACCCAGTACTTC. Residues: CASSQAAQIQETQYF.

There are many counts of this clonotype. The chain employs TRBV5-1 and TRBJ2-2, with D perhaps TRBD2 (5 bases). The length of the CDR3 is 16 residues. V was pared by 3 bases and J by 6 bases, with 18 bases between. CDR1 and CDR2 from the germline V gene are SGHRS and YFSETQ. In DNA, the CDR3 is TGCGCCAGCAGCTCGGGCCCCGGAGGTTTTTCCGGGGAGCTGTTTTTT. Its protein product is CASSSGPGGFSGELFF.

This clonotype was recorded many times. The chain employs TRBV2 and TRBJ1-3; no reliable D call. The CDR3 runs 13 residues. Germline V gives CDR1 SNHLY, CDR2 FYNNEI. Trimming took 5 bases from V and 2 from J, leaving 7 bases between them. CDR3 bases: TGTGCCAGCAGTTCCGGGGCTGGAAACACCATATATTTT. This gives the protein CASSSGAGNTIYF.

This clonotype has a handful of counts. The chain is built from TRBV6-1 and TRBJ2-7; 10 positions agree with TRBD2. CDR3 length equals 17 residues. Germline values: CDR1 MNHNS, CDR2 SASEGT. With V trimmed by 5 bases and J by 4 bases, 14 bases remained unmatched. The CDR3 is CASSTRIVTSGIYEQYF. The CDR3 DNA reads as TGTGCCAGCAGTACCCGCATAGTTACTAGCGGGATATACGAGCAGTACTTC.

Ten or more counts support this clonotype. This chain connects TRBV11-1 to TRBJ1-4; D unclear. Germline V CDR1 and CDR2: SGHAT, FQDESV (reference sequence). This CDR3 has 11 residues. V lost 8 bases and J 8 bases, leaving 9 bases between the germline ends. The CDR3 here is CASASGEKLFF. In nucleotides, the CDR3 is TGTGCCAGCGCCTCCGGGGAAAAACTGTTTTTT.

This chain uses TRBV6-2 or TRBV6-3 with TRBJ1-5; D remains unclear. Germline V gene data show CDR1 as MNHEY and CDR2 as SVGEGT. There are 14 residues in the CDR3. V was cut by 10 bases and J by 0 bases, with 13 bases left in between. The CDR3 bases are TGTGCCATAAGAGACAATTATAGCAATCAGCCCCAGCATTTT. Translation gives CAIRDNYSNQPQHF.

This clonotype was seen ten or more times. The gene calls are TRBV11-2 and TRBJ2-5; D gene unclear. The V gene lost 1 base and the J gene lost 2 bases, with 8 bases spanning the gap. The CDR3 has 14 residues. The germline gives CDR1 SGHAT, CDR2 FQNNGV. The CDR3 protein is CASSLGPTQETQYF. In DNA, the CDR3 is TGTGCCAGCAGCTTAGGGCCTACTCAAGAGACCCAGTACTTC.

This clonotype was seen ten or more times. Written as DNA, the CDR3 is TGTGCCAGCTTCTGGGGCGGGAGCTCCTACAATGAGCAGTTCTTC. It codes for CASFWGGSSYNEQFF. This chain connects TRBV12-3 or TRBV12-4 to TRBJ2-1; 7 bases map to TRBD2. The CDR3 has 15 residues. Trimming removed 8 bases from V and 0 bases from J; junction bases left unmatched: 7.

V and J are TRBV29-1 and TRBJ2-7; TRBD1 matches 10 bases. CDR1 and CDR2 from the germline V gene are SQVTM and ANQGSEA. Germline trimming cut 4 bases from V and 6 bases from J; bases unmatched to any gene: 6. This CDR3 comprises 13 residues. In DNA form, the CDR3 reads TGCAGCGTTGCGGGACAGGGGCTCTCCGAGCAGTACTTC. Encoded protein: CSVAGQGLSEQYF.

Many counts were recorded for this clonotype. Germline is not matched at one junction end, which may reflect a read error. The chain employs TRBV20-1 and TRBJ2-7; 12 nucleotides match TRBD2. The germline CDR1 and CDR2 sequences are DFQATT and SNEGSKA (reference sequence). The length of the CDR3 is 16 residues. This chain's CDR3 is CSVRSSGRAVSYEQYF. For the CDR3, the DNA is TGCAGTGTTAGATCTAGCGGGAGGGCCGTCTCCTACGAGCAGTACTTC.

This clonotype was observed at least ten times. The chain carries TRBV6-5 and TRBJ2-3; 7 bases align to TRBD2. Germline V gene lookup returns CDR1 MNHEY and CDR2 SVGAGI. The CDR3 consists of 15 residues. V was pared by 2 bases and J by 4 bases, with 6 bases of the junction left unmatched. CDR3: CASSYGRGGADTQYF. CDR3 DNA: TGTGCCAGCAGTTACGGGAGGGGCGGCGCAGATACGCAGTATTTT.

Ten or more counts support this clonotype. This chain joins TRBV7-9 and TRBJ2-7; D is undetermined. Germline CDR1 and CDR2: SEHNR and FQNEAQ (reference sequence). V lost 0 bases and J 5 bases, leaving 2 bases between the germline ends. This CDR3 spans 11 amino acids. CDR3 loop: CASSLANEQYF. The CDR3 DNA follows: TGTGCCAGCAGCTTAGCGAACGAGCAGTACTTC.